The rows below give T cell receptor beta chains drawn from one sample of a study of cytomegalovirus exposure and HLA in healthy donors. The table came from immunoSEQ multiplex PCR; TCRdb's copy has only in-frame clones and leaves some out. The top ten clones hold 5% to 6% of a sample with 200,000 to 300,000 clones, roughly 80% of them seen once. Sequencing input: PBMCs. These receptors came from a woman between 35 and 50 years old in good health and CMV-seropositive. CDR3s include the opening cysteine and the closing phenylalanine or tryptophan. Fields, in order: CDR3 DNA, CDR3 protein, V gene, D gene, J gene, clone size. A D gene is named only where the DNA matches it firmly. Clone size is not always given. Where it is, it says once, few, many or a class for expanded clones.

TGTGCCAGCAGCTTAAGCGGACAGGGAGACTATGGCTACACCTTC,CASSLSGQGDYGYTF,TRBV7-3,TRBD1,TRBJ1-2,NA
TGTGCCAGCAGTTACACGGGAAATCAGCCCCAGCATTTT,CASSYTGNQPQHF,TRBV6-6,NA,TRBJ1-5,few
TGTGCCAGCAGCTTCCGGGACAGGTGGAAACGTACAACCCGGGGACCCTACAATGAGCAGTTCTTC,CASSFRDRWKRTTRGPYNEQFF,TRBV21-1,NA,TRBJ2-1,NA
TGCGCCAGCAGCCAAGATAGTGGGGACTCTAATGAGCAGTTCTTC,CASSQDSGDSNEQFF,TRBV4-3,NA,TRBJ2-1,once
TGTGCCAGCAGCTTAGAGGTGCAGGATTGGTATGGCTACACCTTC,CASSLEVQDWYGYTF,TRBV7-2,NA,TRBJ1-2,once
TGTGCCAGCTCGTCAACATCTGAAGCTTTCTTT,CASSSTSEAFF,TRBV18,NA,TRBJ1-1,NA
TGTGCAAGTCGCTTAGTCCAATGCGGGAACTGCACCGGGGAGCTGTTTTTT,CASRLVQCGNCTGELFF,TRBV12-2,NA,TRBJ2-2,NA
TGTGCCAGCAGTGATCGTCAGGGGAACACTGAAGCTTTCTTT,CASSDRQGNTEAFF,TRBV6-4,NA,TRBJ1-1,few
TGCGCCAGCAGCCAAGCCTGGACAGCCACAGATACGCAGTATTTT,CASSQAWTATDTQYF,TRBV4-3,NA,TRBJ2-3,NA
TGCGCCAGCAGTCAATCAGCAGGGGTCAGAAACACCATATATTTT,CASSQSAGVRNTIYF,TRBV23-1,NA,TRBJ1-3,NA
TGTGCCAGCTCACCCGGACTAGCGGGAGTTGACGAGCAGTACTTC,CASSPGLAGVDEQYF,TRBV18,TRBD2,TRBJ2-7,NA
TGTGCCAGTAGTATCCGCCCCGATTCCGGCGAGCAGTACTTC,CASSIRPDSGEQYF,TRBV19,NA,TRBJ2-7,NA
TGTGCCAGCAGTGAAACCCTAGCGGAGAACACCGGGGAGCTGTTTTTT,CASSETLAENTGELFF,TRBV25-1,TRBD2,TRBJ2-2,once
TGTGCCAGCAGTGAAGGGTACGGGAACACTGAAGCTTTCTTT,CASSEGYGNTEAFF,TRBV6-1,NA,TRBJ1-1,NA
TGTGCCATCAGTGAGTCCATGGCAGGGCTTTACTCTGGGGCCAACGTCCTGACTTTC,CAISESMAGLYSGANVLTF,TRBV10-3,NA,TRBJ2-6,few
TGTGCCAGCAGTTACTCGGGGGCGGAGGAGCAGTACTTC,CASSYSGAEEQYF,TRBV6-5,NA,TRBJ2-7,NA
TGTGCCAGCAGCTTAGGACACCTTTCCTACGAGCAGTACTTC,CASSLGHLSYEQYF,TRBV7-9,NA,TRBJ2-7,NA
TGTGCCAGCAGCTTAGATGTTGGTAGTGAGCATGAGCAGTTCTTC,CASSLDVGSEHEQFF,TRBV11-3,NA,TRBJ2-1,NA
TGTGCCAGCAGTCGCCGAGGGGACACTCTCTCCTACGAGCAGTACTTC,CASSRRGDTLSYEQYF,TRBV28,NA,TRBJ2-7,NA
TGTGCCAGCAGCTCTCACGAGGGACAGGGAATATCCGCTGAAGCTTTCTTT,CASSSHEGQGISAEAFF,TRBV7-9,TRBD1,TRBJ1-1,many
TGTGCCAGCTCACCCGGGAGCTCCTACGAGCAGTACTTC,CASSPGSSYEQYF,TRBV18,NA,TRBJ2-7,few
TGTGCCAGCTCAAGTCCAGCGGGAGGGCTGAGCTCCTACAATGAGCAGTTCTTC,CASSSPAGGLSSYNEQFF,TRBV28,TRBD2,TRBJ2-1,NA
TGTGCCAGCTCACCAATCGGTGAGTATGGCTACACCTTC,CASSPIGEYGYTF,TRBV18,NA,TRBJ1-2,NA
TGTGCCATCAGTTTGGGGGCCCCCGGGGAGCTGTTTTTT,CAISLGAPGELFF,TRBV10-3,NA,TRBJ2-2,NA
TGCGCCAGCAGCCGTCATGGACTAGCGGGGGGCACAGATACGCAGTATTTT,CASSRHGLAGGTDTQYF,TRBV4-1,TRBD2,TRBJ2-3,NA
TGTGCCAGTAGTACCACGGGGGGCACTTACGAGCAGTACTTC,CASSTTGGTYEQYF,TRBV19,NA,TRBJ2-7,NA
TGCGCCAGCAGCCAAGAGACAGCCGGCTACACCTTC,CASSQETAGYTF,TRBV4-1,NA,TRBJ1-2,NA
TGTGCCAGCAGTTCCGACAGGGAGCAGTTCTTC,CASSSDREQFF,TRBV27,NA,TRBJ2-1,NA
TGCGCCAGCAGCCAAGAAAGGGGCATCGCGGTGAACACTGAAGCTTTCTTT,CASSQERGIAVNTEAFF,TRBV4-1,NA,TRBJ1-1,NA
TGCAGCGTTGAGGGTCAGGTGGAAAACATTCAGTACTTC,CSVEGQVENIQYF,TRBV29-1,NA,TRBJ2-4,NA
TGCGCCAGCAGCCAAGATTACGGGAACTATGGCTACACCTTC,CASSQDYGNYGYTF,TRBV4-1,NA,TRBJ1-2,few
TGCGCCAGCAGGCCGACAGGGGTTGTCCACGAGCAGTACTTC,CASRPTGVVHEQYF,TRBV10-1,TRBD1,TRBJ2-7,NA
TGTGCCAGTAAAGGGACAGCCTATAGCAATCAGCCCCAGCATTTT,CASKGTAYSNQPQHF,TRBV19,TRBD1,TRBJ1-5,NA
TGTGCCAGCAGCAACGGTGGGAGAGGAAACACCATATATTTT,CASSNGGRGNTIYF,TRBV25-1,NA,TRBJ1-3,NA
TGTGCCAGCGGGGAAACTTTCAGGGCCTACGAGCAGTACTTC,CASGETFRAYEQYF,TRBV2,NA,TRBJ2-7,NA
TGTGCCAGCAGTCGGACAGGGGGGAATCAGCCCCAGCATTTT,CASSRTGGNQPQHF,TRBV6-5,TRBD1,TRBJ1-5,few
TGCGCCAGCAGCCAAACCCCGACACCAAGGTTAACTGAAGCTTTCTTT,CASSQTPTPRLTEAFF,TRBV4-3,NA,TRBJ1-1,NA
TGTACCAGCAGCGTAGTGGGGCAGCTGAACACCGGGGAGCTGTTTTTT,CTSSVVGQLNTGELFF,TRBV9,NA,TRBJ2-2,once
TGTGCCAGCAGCAGACGGCTAGCGGGGGCCTTCTCCTACAATGAGCAGTTCTTC,CASSRRLAGAFSYNEQFF,TRBV11-2,TRBD2,TRBJ2-1,NA
TGTGCCAGCAGCCCCCAGGACAGGCCCTCCTACGAGCAGTACTTC,CASSPQDRPSYEQYF,TRBV9,TRBD1,TRBJ2-7,NA
TGTGCCAGCAGCGTGGACAGCGGGAGGGCCAGCACAGATACGCAGTATTTT,CASSVDSGRASTDTQYF,TRBV9,TRBD2,TRBJ2-3,NA
TGTGCCAGCAGCTCGACTAGCCTCGGGCCAGATACGCAGTATTTT,CASSSTSLGPDTQYF,TRBV7-2,TRBD2,TRBJ2-3,NA
TGTGCCAGTAGTATTCTCAAGGGCAGGGGGCGGGAATACGAGCAGTACTTC,CASSILKGRGREYEQYF,TRBV19,TRBD1,TRBJ2-7,NA
TGTGCCAGCACCCCCGGGTACACTGAAGCTTTCTTT,CASTPGYTEAFF,TRBV7-9,NA,TRBJ1-1,NA
TGTGCCATCAGGCTAGGAACAGGGGGCGTCGATACGCAGTATTTT,CAIRLGTGGVDTQYF,TRBV10-3,TRBD1,TRBJ2-3,NA
TGTGCCAGCAGTTACAGCCGGGACAGAATCCAAGAGACCCAGTACTTC,CASSYSRDRIQETQYF,TRBV6-5,TRBD1,TRBJ2-5,NA
TGTGCCAGTAGTATGGACAGGGGGGGTGAGACCCAGTACTTC,CASSMDRGGETQYF,TRBV19,TRBD1,TRBJ2-5,NA
TGTGCCAGCAGCAGACAGGGCGGGGTGATCGACACTGAAGCTTTCTTT,CASSRQGGVIDTEAFF,TRBV7-3,TRBD1,TRBJ1-1,NA
TGTGCCAGCAGCAAAGCGCGACGGGACACCTACGAGCAGTACTTC,CASSKARRDTYEQYF,TRBV21-1,NA,TRBJ2-7,NA
TGTGCCAGCAGCTCGAGGACAGGGTCGGCGGTTATTAATGGCTACACCTTC,CASSSRTGSAVINGYTF,TRBV7-2,TRBD1,TRBJ1-2,NA
TGCAGTGCCGTTCTGACAGGGAGCTCCACCTTC,CSAVLTGSSTF,TRBV20-1,TRBD1,TRBJ1-2,NA
TGTGCCAGCTCACCCGGCCTCAGGGGCTCCTCTGGAAACACCATATATTTT,CASSPGLRGSSGNTIYF,TRBV18,NA,TRBJ1-3,NA
TGTGCCAGCAAAGAGAGCTCCTACAATGAGCAGTTCTTC,CASKESSYNEQFF,TRBV6-1,NA,TRBJ2-1,NA
TGTGCCAGCAGCTTAGTAGCGGCGGGCACAGATACGCAGTATTTT,CASSLVAAGTDTQYF,TRBV7-8,NA,TRBJ2-3,NA
TGTGCCAGCAGCCCCTCCAAGGGGTACGAGCAGTACTTC,CASSPSKGYEQYF,TRBV13,NA,TRBJ2-7,few
TGTGCCAGCAGTTTCTCTTACGCGCTCGGGAACACTGAAGCTTTCTTT,CASSFSYALGNTEAFF,TRBV28,NA,TRBJ1-1,NA
TGCGCCAGCAGCCAAGATGCGGGGGGCAGTGGTGAAAAACTGTTTTTT,CASSQDAGGSGEKLFF,TRBV4-1,NA,TRBJ1-4,NA
TGTGCCAGCAGCCCCAGAAGGGGGTGGGATTATGGCTACACCTTC,CASSPRRGWDYGYTF,TRBV6-5,NA,TRBJ1-2,NA
TGTGCCAGCACCAGAAGCCCCCAGGGCACAGATACGCAGTATTTT,CASTRSPQGTDTQYF,TRBV6-1,NA,TRBJ2-3,NA
TGTGCCAGCACCTGGGCAAAGCGGGAGAACAATGAGCAGTTCTTC,CASTWAKRENNEQFF,TRBV2,TRBD2,TRBJ2-1,NA